The 2 T cell receptor beta chains in this list originate from one sample, sequenced in a study of blood T cell repertoires in COVID-19. Only in-frame clones appear in the TCRdb table, and some are missing; sequencing was by immunoSEQ multiplex PCR. The table records about 270,000 clones, around 89% of them present only once. The sequenced material came from peripheral blood. All receptors come from a man between 60 and 75 years old who had recovered from COVID-19.

The rearrangement links TRBV3-1 (or the pseudogene TRBV3-2) to TRBJ2-2; TRBD2 matches 7 bases. Germline V CDR1 and CDR2: LGHDT, YNNKEL (reference sequence). J gave up 1 base and V 4 bases, and 6 bases lay outside the gene matches. CDR3 size: 16 residues. The CDR3: CASSRGASGNTGELFF. The CDR3 DNA follows: TGTGCCAGCAGCCGCGGGGCTAGCGGGAACACCGGGGAGCTGTTTTTT.

For the CDR3, the DNA is TGTGCCAGCAGCCTCGACGGACAGTACGAGCAGTACTTC. This sequence encodes CASSLDGQYEQYF. This chain connects TRBV9 to TRBJ2-7; a possible D gene is TRBD1 (6 bases). The CDR3 spans 13 residues. V was trimmed by 4 bases and J by 4 bases, leaving 12 bases between them. The germline gives CDR1 SGDLS, CDR2 YYNGEE.